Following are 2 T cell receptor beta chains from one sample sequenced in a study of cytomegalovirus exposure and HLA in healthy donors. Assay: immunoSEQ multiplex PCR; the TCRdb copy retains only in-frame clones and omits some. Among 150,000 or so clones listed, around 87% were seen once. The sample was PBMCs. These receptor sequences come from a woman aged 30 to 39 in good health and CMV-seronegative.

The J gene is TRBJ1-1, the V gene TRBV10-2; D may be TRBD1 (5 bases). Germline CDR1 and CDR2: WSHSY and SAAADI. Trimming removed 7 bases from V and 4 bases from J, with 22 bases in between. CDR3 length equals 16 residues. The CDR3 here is CASNPPGMEGRTEAFF. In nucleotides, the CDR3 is TGCGCCAGCAACCCCCCAGGGATGGAGGGGCGCACTGAAGCTTTCTTT.

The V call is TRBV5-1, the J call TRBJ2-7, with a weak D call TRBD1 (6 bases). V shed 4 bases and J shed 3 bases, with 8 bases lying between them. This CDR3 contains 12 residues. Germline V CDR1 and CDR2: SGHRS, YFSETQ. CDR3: CASSPDSYEQYF. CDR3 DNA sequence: TGCGCCAGCAGCCCGGACAGCTACGAGCAGTACTTC.